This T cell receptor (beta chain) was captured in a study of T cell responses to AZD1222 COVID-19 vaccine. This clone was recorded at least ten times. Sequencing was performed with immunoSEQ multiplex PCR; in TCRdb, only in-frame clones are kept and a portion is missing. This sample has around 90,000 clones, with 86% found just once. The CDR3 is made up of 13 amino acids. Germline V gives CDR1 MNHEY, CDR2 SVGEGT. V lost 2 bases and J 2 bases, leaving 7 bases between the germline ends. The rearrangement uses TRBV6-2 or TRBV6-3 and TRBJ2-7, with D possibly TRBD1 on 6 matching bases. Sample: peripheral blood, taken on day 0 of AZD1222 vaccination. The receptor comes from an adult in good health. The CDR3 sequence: CASSYRDTYEQYF. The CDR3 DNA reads TGTGCCAGCAGTTACCGGGACACCTACGAGCAGTACTTC.